These 32 T cell receptor beta chains originate from one sample sequenced in a study. TCRdb re-called the RT-PCR reads with MiXCR, one entry per CDR3 protein. The table records about 680,000 distinct CDR3 sequences, about 14% of them present only once. Sequenced material: memory CD4+ T cells from blood. Receptors were obtained from a female donor in good health, serving as a healthy control.

The chain employs TRBV20-1 and TRBJ2-7, with D tentatively TRBD2 (5 bases). Trimming cost V 5 bases and J 0 bases, with 11 bases left between them. Germline assignment: CDR1 DFQATT and CDR2 SNEGSKA (reference sequence). The CDR3 is made up of 13 amino acids. This chain's CDR3 is CSASRLLSYEQYF. The DNA for the CDR3 is TGCAGTGCTTCAAGACTACTCTCCTACGAGCAGTACTTC.

This clonotype was picked up a small number of times. This sequence joins TRBV3-1 and TRBJ1-1, with D maybe TRBD1 (5 bases). Trimming left V 4 bases short and J 3 bases short, with 15 bases between. This CDR3 is built from 15 residues. Per germline, CDR1 LGHDT and CDR2 YNNKEL (reference sequence). Written as DNA, the CDR3 is TGTGCCAGCAGCCTCGGGGACGGGATGGACACTGAAGCTTTCTTT. Translating it yields CASSLGDGMDTEAFF.

This chain connects TRBV11-2 to TRBJ2-5; 10 bases map to TRBD2. Germline V gene lookup returns CDR1 SGHAT and CDR2 FQNNGV. The CDR3 has 15 amino acids. V lost 4 bases and J lost 1; bases outside the gene matches: 3. The CDR3 nucleotides are TGTGCCAGCAGCTGGACTAGCGGTACCCAAGAGACCCAGTACTTC. This translates into CASSWTSGTQETQYF.

CDR3 nucleotide sequence: TGTGCCAGCAGTCAATCGAGGGGAGGAATCTACAATGAGCAGTTCTTC. Its translation is CASSQSRGGIYNEQFF. This chain links TRBV12-3 or TRBV12-4 with TRBJ2-1; possibly TRBD2 for D (6 bases). The germline V and J ends were trimmed by 5 bases and 3 bases, with 17 bases remaining between them. CDR3 length: 16 amino acids.

There are a few counts of this clonotype. The chain couples TRBV7-3 to TRBJ2-3; tentatively, D is TRBD1 or TRBD2 (7 bases each). V was cut by 4 bases and J by 8 bases, with 19 bases left in between. The CDR3 runs to 15 residues. Germline V gene data show CDR1 as SGHTA and CDR2 as FQGTGA. CDR3 sequence: CASSSNTGEGITQYF. The CDR3, as DNA: TGTGCCAGCAGCTCAAACACAGGGGAGGGGATTACGCAGTATTTT.

This clonotype was seen ten or more times. V is TRBV27 and J is TRBJ2-1; D not certain. CDR3 length: 15 amino acids. V gave up 4 bases and J gave up 2 bases, with 12 bases separating them. Looked up from germline, CDR1 is MNHEY and CDR2 is SMNVEV (reference sequence). The CDR3 spells CASSWTFSAYNEQFF. The DNA of the CDR3 is TGTGCCAGCAGTTGGACGTTTTCGGCCTACAATGAGCAGTTCTTC.

V and J are TRBV9 and TRBJ1-3; a weak D match, TRBD1 (6 bases). This CDR3 comprises 18 residues. V was trimmed by 0 bases and J by 0 bases, leaving 16 bases between them. CDR1 is SGDLS, CDR2 YYNGEE, per germline. The CDR3 nucleotides read TGTGCCAGCAGCGTAGCGTCTCTTCAGGGGCACTCTGGAAACACCATATATTTT. Protein sequence: CASSVASLQGHSGNTIYF.

V is TRBV24-1 and J is TRBJ1-2, with D unclear. The CDR3 runs 13 residues. Germline assignment: CDR1 KGHDR and CDR2 SFDVKD. Trimming pared 6 bases from V and 2 bases from J, leaving 9 bases between. This CDR3 is CATSPGENYGYTF. The CDR3 nucleotides are TGTGCCACCAGTCCAGGCGAAAACTATGGCTACACCTTC.

This clonotype was seen more than once but under ten times. The gene calls are TRBV4-2 and TRBJ2-3; 11 nucleotides line up with TRBD2. This CDR3 has 20 amino acids. Per germline, CDR1 LGHNA and CDR2 YNFKEQ. The V segment lost 4 bases and the J segment 0 bases; nucleotides outside the gene matches: 15. CDR3 sequence (DNA): TGTGCCAGCAGCCCACGTATACTAGCGGGAGCGCCCATTAGCACAGATACGCAGTATTTT. Its translation: CASSPRILAGAPISTDTQYF.

This clonotype was detected a few times. The chain combines TRBV5-1 with TRBJ2-7; weak D call: TRBD2 (6 bases). Deletions cut 2 bases from V and 5 bases from J, with 11 bases between. This CDR3 spans 13 amino acids. CDR1 is SGHRS and CDR2 is YFSETQ in the germline V gene. DNA for the CDR3: TGCGCCAGCAGCTTAGGCGGGAACAACGAGCAGTACTTC. Encoded protein: CASSLGGNNEQYF.

This clonotype has ten or more counts. The rearrangement joins TRBV7-6 to TRBJ2-7, with D maybe TRBD1 (5 bases). This CDR3 is 14 amino acids long. The V end was cut by 1 base, the J end by 7 bases, with 14 bases between. CDR1 is SGHVS and CDR2 is FNYEAQ in the germline V gene. CDR3 bases: TGTGCCAGCAGCTTAGTCCAGGGCGGTGGAGAGCAGTACTTC. It codes for CASSLVQGGGEQYF.

This clonotype has just a few counts. The chain links TRBV30 to TRBJ2-2, with TRBD1 as a possible D gene (7 bases). The CDR3 consists of 16 residues. Germline CDR1 is GTSNPN and CDR2 is SVGIG (reference sequence). Trimming pared 2 bases from V and 3 bases from J, leaving 16 bases between. The CDR3 sequence is CAWSPRGRGDTGELFF. CDR3 in DNA: TGTGCCTGGAGTCCCCGGGGCAGGGGGGACACCGGGGAGCTGTTTTTT.

This clonotype was seen repeatedly, ten times or more. The CDR3 region is CATSDSRESSYEQYF. The CDR3 nucleotides are TGTGCCACCAGTGACTCCCGCGAGTCCTCCTACGAGCAGTACTTC. The chain links TRBV24-1 to TRBJ2-7, with D unclear. V lost 4 bases and J lost 0, with 12 bases in between. The CDR3 is made up of 15 amino acids. The V gene's germline CDR1 is KGHDR and CDR2 SFDVKD.

This clonotype showed up just a few times. The chain couples TRBV9 to TRBJ1-2; 7 bases are shared with TRBD1. V shed 4 bases and J 8 bases; nucleotides not matched to a gene: 14. The CDR3 contains 15 residues. Germline lookup yields CDR1 SGDLS and CDR2 YYNGEE. The CDR3 loop is CASSPRDSPRRGYTF. The CDR3 DNA reads as TGTGCCAGCAGCCCAAGGGACAGTCCACGTCGGGGCTACACCTTC.

J is TRBJ1-2 and V is TRBV12-3 or TRBV12-4, with 7 bases fitting TRBD1. Trimming took 7 bases from V and 3 from J; bases not matched to a gene: 11. The CDR3 runs 15 residues. CDR3 in amino acids: CASKGSKTGYYGYTF. DNA of the CDR3: TGTGCCAGCAAGGGGTCCAAGACAGGGTACTATGGCTACACCTTC.

Ten or more counts support this clonotype. The V gene is TRBV7-2, the J gene TRBJ2-3; TRBD2 might be the D (6 bases). Looked up from germline, CDR1 is SGHTA and CDR2 is FQGNSA. This CDR3 has 14 amino acids. Deletions cut 5 bases from V and 5 bases from J, with 14 bases between. This CDR3 is CASSPSGGVDTQYF. CDR3 DNA sequence: TGTGCCAGCAGCCCCTCCGGGGGAGTAGATACGCAGTATTTT.

J is TRBJ1-1 and V is TRBV28; D remains ambiguous. Germline CDR1 and CDR2: MDHEN and SYDVKM. The CDR3 sequence is 12 residues long. Trimming removed 10 bases at V and 2 bases at J, with 11 bases between. The CDR3 DNA is TGTGCCATCAGGCCGGACAACACTGAAGCTTTCTTT. This encodes CAIRPDNTEAFF.

This clonotype has at least ten counts. V gene TRBV7-3 combines with J gene TRBJ1-1; no clear D. CDR1 is SGHTA and CDR2 is FQGTGA in the germline V gene. CDR3 size: 13 residues. V was pared by 3 bases and J by 10 bases, with 15 bases between. For the CDR3, the DNA is TGTGCCAGCAGCTTCGCCTCAGATACGCCAGCTTTCTTT. It yields the protein CASSFASDTPAFF.

The chain carries TRBV9 and TRBJ2-1; 9 nucleotides line up with TRBD2. The germline V gene encodes CDR1 SGDLS and CDR2 YYNGEE. The CDR3 length is 16 residues. With V trimmed by 4 bases and J by 9 bases, 14 bases remained unmatched. Here the CDR3 reads CASSLGTSRVVGEQFF. The CDR3 DNA reads as TGTGCCAGCAGCCTAGGGACTAGCCGCGTCGTCGGTGAGCAGTTCTTC. The whole variable domain, remainder taken from reference TRBV9 and TRBJ2-1, is DSGVTQTPKHLITATGQRVTLRCSPRSGDLSVYWYQQSLDQGLQFLIQYYNGEERAKGNILERFSAQQFPDLHSELNLSSLELGDSALYFCASSLGTSRVVGEQFFGPGTRLTVL.

This clonotype showed up just a few times. The chain carries TRBV20-1 and TRBJ2-7; 9 bases fit TRBD2. Trimming took 8 bases from V and 6 from J; bases not matched to a gene: 14. Germline V gene data show CDR1 as DFQATT and CDR2 as SNEGSKA (reference sequence). This CDR3 is built from 14 residues. CDR3: CSPRFAGGPGEQYF. In DNA, the CDR3 is TGCAGTCCGAGATTTGCGGGAGGGCCAGGCGAGCAGTACTTC.

This clonotype showed up just a few times. V usage is TRBV2 and J usage is TRBJ2-1; D might be TRBD1 or TRBD2, each matching 7 bases. Germline V lookup: CDR1 SNHLY, CDR2 FYNNEI. Deletions cut 6 bases from V and 13 bases from J, with 19 bases between. CDR3 length equals 13 residues. The CDR3 DNA is TGTGCCAGCAGCGCAGGGGGGGAGTCACTACAGTTCTTC. Translating it yields CASSAGGESLQFF. The whole variable domain, remainder taken from reference TRBV2 and TRBJ2-1, is EPEVTQTPSHQVTQMGQEVILRCVPISNHLYFYWYRQILGQKVEFLVSFYNNEISEKSEIFDDQFSVERPDGSNFTLKIRSTKLEDSAMYFCASSAGGESLQFFGPGTRLTVL.

The gene calls are TRBV30 and TRBJ2-5; D is undetermined. V was pared by 0 bases and J by 2 bases, with 7 bases between. Germline-derived CDR1 and CDR2 are GTSNPN and SVGIG (reference sequence). The CDR3 sequence is 13 residues long. The CDR3 loop is CAWSVGGQETQYF. For the CDR3, the DNA is TGTGCCTGGAGTGTGGGCGGTCAAGAGACCCAGTACTTC. The full variable domain, in which reference TRBV30 and TRBJ2-5 provide the parts outside the CDR3, is SQTIHQWPATLVQPVGSPLSLECTVEGTSNPNLYWYRQAAGRGLQLLFYSVGIGQISSEVPQNLSASRPQDRQFILSSKKLLLSDSGFYLCAWSVGGQETQYFGPGTRLLVL.

This clonotype occurred a few times. This rearrangement joins TRBV24-1 to TRBJ1-6; D is uncertain. The V end was cut by 7 bases, the J end by 7 bases, with 1 base between. CDR1 is KGHDR, CDR2 SFDVKD, per germline. The CDR3 runs to 10 residues. The CDR3 protein is CATSNSPLHF. CDR3 bases: TGTGCCACCAGCAATTCACCCCTCCACTTT.

This clonotype was detected many times. V usage is TRBV10-3 and J usage is TRBJ1-3; D uncertain. Trimming took off 10 bases at V and 0 bases at J, with 16 bases between the two ends. Germline CDR1 is ENHRY and CDR2 is SYGVKD. This CDR3 has 15 amino acids. CDR3 amino acids: CATLLINASGNTIYF. The CDR3 coding sequence is TGTGCCACCCTGCTAATTAATGCCTCTGGAAACACCATATATTTT.

This clonotype appeared many times. V usage is TRBV6-5 and J usage is TRBJ1-1; the D is unclear. Germline loops: CDR1 MNHEY, CDR2 SVGAGI. V was pared by 2 bases and J by 0 bases, with 10 bases between. CDR3 length: 15 amino acids. CDR3: CASSYRVGVNTEAFF. For the CDR3, the DNA is TGTGCCAGCAGTTACAGGGTGGGCGTGAACACTGAAGCTTTCTTT.

There are a few counts of this clonotype. This sequence joins TRBV11-2 and TRBJ1-5; D uncertain. The germline V and J ends were trimmed by 1 base and 4 bases, with 8 bases remaining between them. This CDR3 comprises 14 residues. Germline values: CDR1 SGHAT, CDR2 FQNNGV. The CDR3 DNA reads as TGTGCCAGCAGCTTAGTCAGCACAAATCAGCCCCAGCATTTT. Protein: CASSLVSTNQPQHF.

The chain has TRBV30 and TRBJ1-4; the D gene is possibly TRBD1 (5 bases). V dropped 1 base and J dropped 5 bases, with 14 bases sitting between them. Germline lookup yields CDR1 GTSNPN and CDR2 SVGIG (reference sequence). The CDR3 extends over 15 amino acids. The CDR3 DNA reads as TGTGCCTGGAGTGCCCCGGGGGGTGGGAATGAAAAACTGTTTTTT. This codes for CAWSAPGGGNEKLFF.

This clonotype was observed a handful of times. This chain joins TRBV6-5 and TRBJ1-3; 10 bases are a match to TRBD1. Losses at the gene ends were 2 bases for V and 0 bases for J; bases not matched to a gene: 10. The CDR3 extends over 19 amino acids. CDR1 and CDR2 from the germline V gene are MNHEY and SVGAGI. The CDR3 is CASSYLRQGAGSSGNTIYF. As DNA, the CDR3 is TGTGCCAGCAGTTACCTCCGACAGGGGGCTGGCAGCTCTGGAAACACCATATATTTT.

The chain carries TRBV7-3 and TRBJ2-1, with D possibly TRBD2 on 5 matching bases. The CDR3 runs 14 residues. Trimming shortened V by 4 bases and J by 7 bases, and 14 bases separated the two germline ends. The V gene's germline CDR1 is SGHTA and CDR2 FQGTGA. The CDR3 coding sequence is TGTGCCAGCAGCTCCCCAAGGAGCGGAAATGAGCAGTTCTTC. Translated: CASSSPRSGNEQFF. Drawing the rest from reference TRBV7-3 and TRBJ2-1, the complete variable domain is GAGVSQTPSNKVTEKGKYVELRCDPISGHTALYWYRQSLGQGPEFLIYFQGTGAADDSGLPNDRFFAVRPEGSVSTLKIQRTERGDSAVYLCASSSPRSGNEQFFGPGTRLTVL.

In this sample, this clonotype turned up many times. V usage is TRBV20-1 and J usage is TRBJ1-1; no clear D. V was pared by 5 bases and J by 7 bases, with 14 bases between. CDR1 and CDR2 (germline): DFQATT, SNEGSKA (reference sequence). This CDR3 contains 12 residues. The CDR3 here is CSAETNTIEAFF. The CDR3 DNA reads TGCAGTGCTGAGACAAACACAATTGAAGCTTTCTTT.

The V call is TRBV6-2 or TRBV6-3, the J call TRBJ2-3; 9 bases fit TRBD1. V was clipped by 2 bases and J by 3 bases; unmatched bases: 15. In germline, CDR1 is MNHEY, CDR2 SVGEGT. The CDR3 sequence is 19 residues long. CDR3 in DNA: TGTGCCAGCAGTTACAAACAGGGGGCGGCCGCTTGGATGACAGATACGCAGTATTTT. Translation: CASSYKQGAAAWMTDTQYF.

The chain couples TRBV20-1 to TRBJ2-1; 13 nucleotides agree with TRBD2. The CDR3 contains 13 residues. Germline V CDR1 and CDR2: DFQATT, SNEGSKA (reference sequence). J was trimmed by 12 bases and V by 1 base; bases with no gene match: 3. The CDR3, as DNA: TGCAGTGCTAGAGTAGGACTAGCGGGAGCGCAGTTCTTC. Translating gives CSARVGLAGAQFF.